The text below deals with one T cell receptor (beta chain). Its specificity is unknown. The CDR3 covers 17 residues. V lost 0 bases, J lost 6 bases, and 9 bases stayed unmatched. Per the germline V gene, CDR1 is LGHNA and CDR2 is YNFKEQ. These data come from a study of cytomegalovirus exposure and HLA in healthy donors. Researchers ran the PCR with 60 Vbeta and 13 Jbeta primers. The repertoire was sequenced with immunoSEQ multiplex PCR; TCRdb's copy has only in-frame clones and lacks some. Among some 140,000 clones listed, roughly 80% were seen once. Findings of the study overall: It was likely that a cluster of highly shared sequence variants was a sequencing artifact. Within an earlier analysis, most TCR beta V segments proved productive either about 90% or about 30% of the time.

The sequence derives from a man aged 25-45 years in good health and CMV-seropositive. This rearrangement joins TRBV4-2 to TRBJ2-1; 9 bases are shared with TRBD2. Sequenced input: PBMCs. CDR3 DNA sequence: TGTGCCAGCAGCCAAGATGAGGTAGCGGGAGTGTCCAATGAGCAGTTCTTC. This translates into CASSQDEVAGVSNEQFF.